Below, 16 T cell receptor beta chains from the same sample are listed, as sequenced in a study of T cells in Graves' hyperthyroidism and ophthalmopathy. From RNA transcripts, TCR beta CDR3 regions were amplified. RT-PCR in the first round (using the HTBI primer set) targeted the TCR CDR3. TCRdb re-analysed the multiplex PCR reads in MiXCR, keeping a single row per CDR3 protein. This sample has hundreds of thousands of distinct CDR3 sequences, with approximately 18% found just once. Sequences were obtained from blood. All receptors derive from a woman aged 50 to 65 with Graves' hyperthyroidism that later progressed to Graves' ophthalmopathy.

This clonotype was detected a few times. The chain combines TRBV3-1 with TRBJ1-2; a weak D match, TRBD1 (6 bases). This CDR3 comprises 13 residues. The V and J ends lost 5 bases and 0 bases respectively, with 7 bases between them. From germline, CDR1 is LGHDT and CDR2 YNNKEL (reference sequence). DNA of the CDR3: TGTGCCAGCAGCGACAGGCCTAACTATGGCTACACCTTC. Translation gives CASSDRPNYGYTF.

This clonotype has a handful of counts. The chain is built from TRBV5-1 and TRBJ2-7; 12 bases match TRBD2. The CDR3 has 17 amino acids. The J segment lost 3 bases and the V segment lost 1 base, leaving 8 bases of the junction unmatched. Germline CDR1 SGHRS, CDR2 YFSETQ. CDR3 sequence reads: CASSLSSGGVLFYEQYF. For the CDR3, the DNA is TGCGCCAGCAGCTTGTCTAGCGGGGGGGTGTTATTCTACGAGCAGTACTTC.

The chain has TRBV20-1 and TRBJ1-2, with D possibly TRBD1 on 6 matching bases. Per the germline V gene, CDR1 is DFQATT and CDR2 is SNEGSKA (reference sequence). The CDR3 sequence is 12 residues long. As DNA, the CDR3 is TGCAGCTGGGGGCAGGGTGACTATGGCTACACCTTC. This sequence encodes CSWGQGDYGYTF.

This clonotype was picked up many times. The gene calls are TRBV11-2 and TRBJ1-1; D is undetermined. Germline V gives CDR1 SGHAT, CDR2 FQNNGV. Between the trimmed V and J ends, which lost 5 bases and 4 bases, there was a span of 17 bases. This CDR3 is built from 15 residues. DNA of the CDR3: TGTGCCAGCAGCCCCGCCGCGGGGTCCGGCACTGAAGCTTTCTTT. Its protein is CASSPAAGSGTEAFF.

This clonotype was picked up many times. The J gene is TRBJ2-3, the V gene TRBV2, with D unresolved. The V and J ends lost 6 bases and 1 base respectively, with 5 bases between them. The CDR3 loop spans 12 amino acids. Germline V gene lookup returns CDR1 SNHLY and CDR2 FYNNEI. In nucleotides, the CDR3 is TGTGCCAGCAGCGGAGGCACAGATACGCAGTATTTT. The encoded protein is CASSGGTDTQYF.

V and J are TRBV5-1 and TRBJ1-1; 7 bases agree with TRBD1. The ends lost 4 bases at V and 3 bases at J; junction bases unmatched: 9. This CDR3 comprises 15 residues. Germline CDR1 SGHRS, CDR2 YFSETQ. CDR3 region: CASSQTGSSDTEAFF. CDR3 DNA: TGCGCCAGCAGCCAGACAGGGTCTTCGGACACTGAAGCTTTCTTT.

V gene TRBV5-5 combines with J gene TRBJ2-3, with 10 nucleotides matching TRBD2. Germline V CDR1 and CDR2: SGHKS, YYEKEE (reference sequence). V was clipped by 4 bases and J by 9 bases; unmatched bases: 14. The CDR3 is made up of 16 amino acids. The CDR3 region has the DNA TGTGCCAGCAGCGATTGGACCGGGACTAGCGTCCCAACGCAGTATTTT. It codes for CASSDWTGTSVPTQYF.

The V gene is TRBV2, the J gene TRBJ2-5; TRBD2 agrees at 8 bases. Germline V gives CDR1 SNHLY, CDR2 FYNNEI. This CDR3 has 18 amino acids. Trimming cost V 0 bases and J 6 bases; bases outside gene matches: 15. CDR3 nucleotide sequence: TGTGCCAGCAGTGAAGCGCGCCTCAGAGCGGGGGAGGGGAAGACCCAGTACTTC. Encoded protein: CASSEARLRAGEGKTQYF.

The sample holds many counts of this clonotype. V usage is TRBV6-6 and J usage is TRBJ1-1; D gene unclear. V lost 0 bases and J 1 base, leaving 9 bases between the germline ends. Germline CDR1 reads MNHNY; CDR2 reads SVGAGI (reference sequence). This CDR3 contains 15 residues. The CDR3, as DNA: TGTGCCAGCAGTTACTCTGAGGCTGCGAACACTGAAGCTTTCTTT. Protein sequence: CASSYSEAANTEAFF.

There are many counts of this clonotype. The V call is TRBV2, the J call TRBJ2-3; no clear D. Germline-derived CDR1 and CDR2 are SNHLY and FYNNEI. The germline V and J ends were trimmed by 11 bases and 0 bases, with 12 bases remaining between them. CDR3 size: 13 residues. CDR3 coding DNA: TGTGCCGTCCTCCGGCGGAGCACAGATACGCAGTATTTT. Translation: CAVLRRSTDTQYF. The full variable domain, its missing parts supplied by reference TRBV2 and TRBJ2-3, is EPEVTQTPSHQVTQMGQEVILRCVPISNHLYFYWYRQILGQKVEFLVSFYNNEISEKSEIFDDQFSVERPDGSNFTLKIRSTKLEDSAMYFCAVLRRSTDTQYFGPGTRLTVL.

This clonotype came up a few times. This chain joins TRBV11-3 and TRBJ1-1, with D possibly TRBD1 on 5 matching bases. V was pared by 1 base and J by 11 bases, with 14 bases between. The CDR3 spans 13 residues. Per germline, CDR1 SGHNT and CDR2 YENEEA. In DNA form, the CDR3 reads TGTGCCAGCAGCTTAGTTCCAGGGAACGCGGCTTTCTTT. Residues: CASSLVPGNAAFF.

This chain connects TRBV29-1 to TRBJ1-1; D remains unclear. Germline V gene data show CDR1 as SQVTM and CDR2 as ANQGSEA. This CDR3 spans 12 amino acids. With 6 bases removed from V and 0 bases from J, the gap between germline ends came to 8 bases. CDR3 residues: CSVRKMNTEAFF. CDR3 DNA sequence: TGCAGCGTGAGGAAGATGAACACTGAAGCTTTCTTT.

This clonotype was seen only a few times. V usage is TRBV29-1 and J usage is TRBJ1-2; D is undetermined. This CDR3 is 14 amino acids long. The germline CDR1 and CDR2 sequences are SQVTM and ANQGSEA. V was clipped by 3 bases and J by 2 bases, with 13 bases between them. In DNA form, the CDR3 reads TGCAGCGTTGAGGCCACAGAGACAAACTATGGCTACACCTTC. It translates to CSVEATETNYGYTF.

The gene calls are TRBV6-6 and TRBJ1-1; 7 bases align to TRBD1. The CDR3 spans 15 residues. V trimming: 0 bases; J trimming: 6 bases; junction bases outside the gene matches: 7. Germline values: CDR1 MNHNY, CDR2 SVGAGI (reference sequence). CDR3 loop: CASSYSVRQGAEAFF. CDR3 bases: TGTGCCAGCAGTTACTCTGTTAGGCAGGGGGCTGAAGCTTTCTTT.

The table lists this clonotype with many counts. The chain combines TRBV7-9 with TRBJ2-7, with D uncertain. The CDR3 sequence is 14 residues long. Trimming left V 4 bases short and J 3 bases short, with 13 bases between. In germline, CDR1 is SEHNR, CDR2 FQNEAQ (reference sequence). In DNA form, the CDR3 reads TGTGCCAGCAGCTCCCGGGTCGTTGACTACGAGCAGTACTTC. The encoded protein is CASSSRVVDYEQYF.

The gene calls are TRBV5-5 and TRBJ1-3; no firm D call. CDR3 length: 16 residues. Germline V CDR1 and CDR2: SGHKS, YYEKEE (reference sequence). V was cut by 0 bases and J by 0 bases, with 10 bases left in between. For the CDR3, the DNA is TGTGCCAGCAGCTTGGTAACACCGAGCTCTGGAAACACCATATATTTT. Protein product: CASSLVTPSSGNTIYF.